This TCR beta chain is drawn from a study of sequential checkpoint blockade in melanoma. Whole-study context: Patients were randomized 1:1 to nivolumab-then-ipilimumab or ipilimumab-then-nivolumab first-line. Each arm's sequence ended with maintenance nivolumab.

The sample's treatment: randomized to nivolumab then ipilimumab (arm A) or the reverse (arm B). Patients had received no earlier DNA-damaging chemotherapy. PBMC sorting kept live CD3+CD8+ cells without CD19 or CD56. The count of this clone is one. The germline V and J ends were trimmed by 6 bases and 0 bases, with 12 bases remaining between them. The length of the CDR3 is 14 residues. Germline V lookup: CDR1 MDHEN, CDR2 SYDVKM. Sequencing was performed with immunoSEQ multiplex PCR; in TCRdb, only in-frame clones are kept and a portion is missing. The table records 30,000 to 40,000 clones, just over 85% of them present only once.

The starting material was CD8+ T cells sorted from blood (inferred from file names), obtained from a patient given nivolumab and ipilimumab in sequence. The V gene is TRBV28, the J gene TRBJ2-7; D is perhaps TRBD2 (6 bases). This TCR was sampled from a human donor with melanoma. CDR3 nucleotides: TGTGCCAGCAGGGGGGACTTCCCCTCCTACGAGCAGTACTTC. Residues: CASRGDFPSYEQYF.